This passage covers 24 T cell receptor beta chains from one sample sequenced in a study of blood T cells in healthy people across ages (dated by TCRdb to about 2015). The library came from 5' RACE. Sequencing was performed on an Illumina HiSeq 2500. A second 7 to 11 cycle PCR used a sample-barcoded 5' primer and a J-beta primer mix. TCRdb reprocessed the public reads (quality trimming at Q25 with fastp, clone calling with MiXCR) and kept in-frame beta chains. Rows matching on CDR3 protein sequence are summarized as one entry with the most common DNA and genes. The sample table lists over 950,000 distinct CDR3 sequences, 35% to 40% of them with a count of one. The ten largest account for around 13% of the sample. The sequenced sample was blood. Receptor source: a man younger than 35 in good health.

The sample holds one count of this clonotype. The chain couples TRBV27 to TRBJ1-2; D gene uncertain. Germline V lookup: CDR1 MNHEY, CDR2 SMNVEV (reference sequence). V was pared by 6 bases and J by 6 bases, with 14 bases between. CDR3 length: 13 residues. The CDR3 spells CASSFSATNGYTF. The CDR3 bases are TGTGCCAGCAGCTTTTCAGCGACAAATGGCTACACCTTC.

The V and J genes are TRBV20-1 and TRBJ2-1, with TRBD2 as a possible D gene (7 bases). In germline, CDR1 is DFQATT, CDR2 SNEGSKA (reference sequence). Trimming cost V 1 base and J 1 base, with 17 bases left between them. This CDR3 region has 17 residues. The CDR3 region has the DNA TGCAGTGCTAGAGTTCCGGGGGGCGATGTGTCCTACAATGAGCAGTTCTTC. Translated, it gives CSARVPGGDVSYNEQFF.

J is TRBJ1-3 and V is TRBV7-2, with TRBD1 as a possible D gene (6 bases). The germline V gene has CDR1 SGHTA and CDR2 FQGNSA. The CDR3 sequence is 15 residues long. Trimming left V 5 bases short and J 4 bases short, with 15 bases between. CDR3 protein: CASSLGTSPGNTIYF. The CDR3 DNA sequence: TGTGCCAGCAGCCTCGGGACATCCCCCGGAAACACCATATATTTT.

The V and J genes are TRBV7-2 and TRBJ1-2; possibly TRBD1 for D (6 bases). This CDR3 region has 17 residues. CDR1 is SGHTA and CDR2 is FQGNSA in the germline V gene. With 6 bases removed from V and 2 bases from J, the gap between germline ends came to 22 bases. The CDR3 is CASRKQPGQGINYGYTF. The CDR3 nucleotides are TGTGCCAGCAGGAAACAGCCGGGGCAGGGGATCAACTATGGCTACACCTTC.

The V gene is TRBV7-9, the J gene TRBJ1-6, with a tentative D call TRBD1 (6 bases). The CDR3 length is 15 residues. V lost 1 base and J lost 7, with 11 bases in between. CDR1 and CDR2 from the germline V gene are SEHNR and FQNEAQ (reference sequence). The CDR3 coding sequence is TGTGCCAGCAGCTTAGGCACAGGGAGCAATTCACCCCTCCACTTT. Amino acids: CASSLGTGSNSPLHF.

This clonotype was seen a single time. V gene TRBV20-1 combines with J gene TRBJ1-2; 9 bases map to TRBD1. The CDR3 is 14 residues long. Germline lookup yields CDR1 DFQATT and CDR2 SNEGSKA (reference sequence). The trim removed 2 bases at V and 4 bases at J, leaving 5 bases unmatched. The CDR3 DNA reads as TGCAGTGCTAGACGGGACAGGGATTTCTATGGCTACACCTTC. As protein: CSARRDRDFYGYTF.

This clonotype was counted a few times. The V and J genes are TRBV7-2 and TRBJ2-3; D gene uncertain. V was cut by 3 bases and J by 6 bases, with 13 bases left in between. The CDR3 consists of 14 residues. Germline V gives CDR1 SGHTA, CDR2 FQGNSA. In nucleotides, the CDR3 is TGTGCCAGCAGCTTTAGGGCTAGGTGGGATACGCAGTATTTT. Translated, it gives CASSFRARWDTQYF.

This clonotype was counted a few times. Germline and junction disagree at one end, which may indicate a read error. CDR3 sequence: CVSSFQGAGNNEQFF. The CDR3 DNA follows: TGTGTCAGCAGCTTTCAGGGCGCAGGAAACAATGAGCAGTTCTTC. The rearrangement links TRBV7-2 to TRBJ2-1; tentatively, D is TRBD1 (5 bases). Germline CDR1 and CDR2: SGHTA and FQGNSA. The CDR3 sequence is 15 residues long.

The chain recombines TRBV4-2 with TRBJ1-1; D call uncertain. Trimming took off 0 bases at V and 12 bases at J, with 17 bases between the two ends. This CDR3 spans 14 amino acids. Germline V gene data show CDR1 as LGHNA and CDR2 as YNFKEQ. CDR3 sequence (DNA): TGTGCCAGCAGCCAAGATCTCCAGGACCCTCCTTCTTTCTTT. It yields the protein CASSQDLQDPPSFF.

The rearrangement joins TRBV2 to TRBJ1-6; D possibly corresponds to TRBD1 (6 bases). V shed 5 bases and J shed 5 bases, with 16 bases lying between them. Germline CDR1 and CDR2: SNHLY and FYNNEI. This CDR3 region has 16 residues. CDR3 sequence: CASSSSRGADNSPLHF. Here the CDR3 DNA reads TGTGCCAGCAGTTCCTCCAGGGGAGCAGATAATTCACCCCTCCACTTT.

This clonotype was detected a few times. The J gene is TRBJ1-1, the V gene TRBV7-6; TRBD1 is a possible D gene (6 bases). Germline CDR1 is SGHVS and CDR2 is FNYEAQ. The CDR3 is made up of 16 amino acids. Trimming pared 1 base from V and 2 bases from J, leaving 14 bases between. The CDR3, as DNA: TGTGCCAGCAGCTTAGGGGGGGCGACAGCTAACACTGAAGCTTTCTTT. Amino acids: CASSLGGATANTEAFF.

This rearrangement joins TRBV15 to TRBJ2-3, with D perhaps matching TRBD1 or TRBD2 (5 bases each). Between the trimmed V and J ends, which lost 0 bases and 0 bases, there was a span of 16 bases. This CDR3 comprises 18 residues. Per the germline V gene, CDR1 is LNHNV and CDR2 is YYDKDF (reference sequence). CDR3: CATSRESLLRDSTDTQYF. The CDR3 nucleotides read TGTGCCACCAGCAGAGAATCCTTACTTCGGGACAGCACAGATACGCAGTATTTT. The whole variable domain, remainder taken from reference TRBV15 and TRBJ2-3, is DAMVIQNPRYQVTQFGKPVTLSCSQTLNHNVMYWYQQKSSQAPKLLFHYYDKDFNNEADTPDNFQSRRPNTSFCFLDIRSPGLGDTAMYLCATSRESLLRDSTDTQYFGPGTRLTVL.

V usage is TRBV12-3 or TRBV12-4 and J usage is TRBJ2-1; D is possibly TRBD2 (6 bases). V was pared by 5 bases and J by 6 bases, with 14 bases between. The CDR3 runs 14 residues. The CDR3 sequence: CASSTRGLPNEQFF. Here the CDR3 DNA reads TGTGCCAGCAGTACCCGGGGACTCCCCAATGAGCAGTTCTTC.

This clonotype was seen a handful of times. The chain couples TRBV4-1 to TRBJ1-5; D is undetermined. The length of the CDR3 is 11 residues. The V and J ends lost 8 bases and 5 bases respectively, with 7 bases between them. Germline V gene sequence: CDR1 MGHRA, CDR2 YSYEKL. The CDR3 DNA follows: TGCGCCAGCGGCCCCGATCAGCCCCAGCATTTT. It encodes CASGPDQPQHF.

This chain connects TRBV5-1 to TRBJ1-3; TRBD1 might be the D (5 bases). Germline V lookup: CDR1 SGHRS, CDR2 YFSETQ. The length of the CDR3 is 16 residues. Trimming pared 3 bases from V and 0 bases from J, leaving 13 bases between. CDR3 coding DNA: TGCGCCAGCAGCTCGACGGGACGCCTCTCTGGAAACACCATATATTTT. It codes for CASSSTGRLSGNTIYF.

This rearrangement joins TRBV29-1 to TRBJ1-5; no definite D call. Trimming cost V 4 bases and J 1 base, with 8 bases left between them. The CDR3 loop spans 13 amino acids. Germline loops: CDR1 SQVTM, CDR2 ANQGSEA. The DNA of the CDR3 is TGCAGCGTTGTCGTGGAGAGCAATCAGCCCCAGCATTTT. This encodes CSVVVESNQPQHF.

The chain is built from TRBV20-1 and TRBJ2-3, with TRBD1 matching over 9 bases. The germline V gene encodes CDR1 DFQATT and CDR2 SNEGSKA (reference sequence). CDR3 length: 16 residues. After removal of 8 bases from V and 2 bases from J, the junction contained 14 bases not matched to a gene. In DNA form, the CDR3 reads TGCAGTACTGGAGATACCGGGACAGGGTTCACAGATACGCAGTATTTT. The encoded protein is CSTGDTGTGFTDTQYF.

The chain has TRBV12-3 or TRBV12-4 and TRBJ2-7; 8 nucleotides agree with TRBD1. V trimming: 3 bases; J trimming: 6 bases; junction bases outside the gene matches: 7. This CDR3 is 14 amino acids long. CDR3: CASSFPGRGREQYF. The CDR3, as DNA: TGTGCCAGCAGTTTTCCAGGCAGGGGGCGCGAGCAGTACTTC.

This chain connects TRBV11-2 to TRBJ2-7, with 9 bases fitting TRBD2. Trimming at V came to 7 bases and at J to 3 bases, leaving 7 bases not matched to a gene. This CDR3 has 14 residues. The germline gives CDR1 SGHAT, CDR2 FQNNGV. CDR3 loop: CASIKAGGNYEQYF. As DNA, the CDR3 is TGTGCCAGCATCAAAGCGGGGGGAAACTACGAGCAGTACTTC.

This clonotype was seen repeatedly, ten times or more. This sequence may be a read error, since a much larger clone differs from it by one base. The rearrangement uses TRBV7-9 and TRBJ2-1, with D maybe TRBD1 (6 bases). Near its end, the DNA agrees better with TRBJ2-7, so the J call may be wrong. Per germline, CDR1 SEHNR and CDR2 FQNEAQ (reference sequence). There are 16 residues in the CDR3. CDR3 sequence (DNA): TGTGCCAGCAGCTCCGGACAGTTCGCCTCCTACAATGAGCAGTACTTC. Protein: CASSSGQFASYNEQYF.

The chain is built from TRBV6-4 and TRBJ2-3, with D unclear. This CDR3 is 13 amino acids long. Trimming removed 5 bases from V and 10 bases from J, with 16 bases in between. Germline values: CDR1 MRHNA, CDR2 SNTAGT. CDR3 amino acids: CASSLDAHEAQYF. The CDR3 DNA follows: TGTGCCAGCAGTCTCGATGCGCACGAGGCGCAGTATTTT.

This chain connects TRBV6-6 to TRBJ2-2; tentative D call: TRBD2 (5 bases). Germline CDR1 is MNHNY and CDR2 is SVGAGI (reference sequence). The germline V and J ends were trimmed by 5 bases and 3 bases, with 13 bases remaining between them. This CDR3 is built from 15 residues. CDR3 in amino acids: CASSHPLGDTGELFF. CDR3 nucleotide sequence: TGTGCCAGCAGTCACCCCCTGGGAGACACCGGGGAGCTGTTTTTT.

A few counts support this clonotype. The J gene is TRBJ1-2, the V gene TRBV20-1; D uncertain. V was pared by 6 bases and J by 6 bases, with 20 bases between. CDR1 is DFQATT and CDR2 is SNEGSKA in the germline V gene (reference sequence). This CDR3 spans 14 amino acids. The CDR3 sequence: CSATPVRLGHGYTF. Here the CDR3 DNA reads TGCAGTGCAACCCCAGTTAGGCTTGGGCATGGCTACACCTTC.

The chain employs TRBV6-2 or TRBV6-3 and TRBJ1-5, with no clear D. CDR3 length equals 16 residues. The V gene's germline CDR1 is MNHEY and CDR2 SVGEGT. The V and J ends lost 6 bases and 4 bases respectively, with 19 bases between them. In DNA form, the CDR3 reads TGTGCCAGCAGCCGAGTCGGGTATGTGGGGAATCAGCCCCAGCATTTT. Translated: CASSRVGYVGNQPQHF.